The entry below describes one T cell receptor (beta chain). Antigen: not known. The data were taken from a study of read filtering for tumor transcriptome and immune sequencing. Study outcomes and limitations: The CD138-negative fraction was mixed bone marrow immune cells, not pure T cells.

From 350 to 500 ng of RNA, a library with molecular barcoded alpha/delta and beta/gamma adaptors was made. MiXCR, run by TCRdb on the reads, gives a single entry per CDR3 protein. Found here are under 150,000 distinct CDR3 sequences, about 12% of them singletons; the top ten hold under 9%. Germline assignment: CDR1 MNHEY and CDR2 SVGEGT. V lost 6 bases and J 5 bases, leaving 13 bases between the germline ends. There are 13 residues in the CDR3. V and J are TRBV6-2 or TRBV6-3 and TRBJ2-5; D not certain. This TCR was recovered from a donor aged 40 or over with multiple myeloma. Specimen: a population of CD138-negative cells sorted from bone marrow. CDR3 amino acids: CASRAPMRETQYF. The CDR3 nucleotides are TGTGCCAGCAGGGCTCCGATGCGGGAGACCCAGTACTTC.